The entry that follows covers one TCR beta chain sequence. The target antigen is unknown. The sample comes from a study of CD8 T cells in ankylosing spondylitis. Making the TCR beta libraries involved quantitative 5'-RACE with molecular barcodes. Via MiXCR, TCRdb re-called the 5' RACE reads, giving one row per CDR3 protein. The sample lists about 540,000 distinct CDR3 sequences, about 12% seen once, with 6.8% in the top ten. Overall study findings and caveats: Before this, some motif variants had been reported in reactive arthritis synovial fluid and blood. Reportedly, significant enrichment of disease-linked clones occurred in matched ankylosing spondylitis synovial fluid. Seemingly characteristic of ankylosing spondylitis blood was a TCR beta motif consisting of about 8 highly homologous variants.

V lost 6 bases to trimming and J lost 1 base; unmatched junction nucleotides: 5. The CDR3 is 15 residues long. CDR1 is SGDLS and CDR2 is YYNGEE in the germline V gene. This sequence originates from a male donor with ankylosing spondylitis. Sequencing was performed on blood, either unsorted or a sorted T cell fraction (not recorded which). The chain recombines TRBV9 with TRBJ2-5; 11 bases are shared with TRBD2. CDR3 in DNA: TGTGCCAGCAATTTAGCGGGAGGGGCCCAAGAGACCCAGTACTTC. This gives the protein CASNLAGGAQETQYF.